The entry that follows covers one TCR beta chain sequence. This specimen belongs to a study of blood T cell repertoires in COVID-19. About the research overall: The samples span acute and convalescent COVID-19 from the United States, Italy and Spain. In each case, the material was cDNA or gDNA derived from T cells, B-cell-depleted T cells, or PBMCs.

The authors' processing: It was from reference gene primer amplification that nucleated cell counts were estimated. Profiling relied on immunoSEQ multiplex PCR, and the TCRdb table lists in-frame clones only, not all of them. That table is the source of V, J and clone size, and D and trimming were worked out from the DNA. The data show about 250,000 clones, about 80% seen once. This CDR3 is built from 20 residues. CDR1 is LGHDT, CDR2 YNNKEL, per germline (reference sequence). Unmatched junction bases numbered 16, after V lost 4 bases and J lost 5 bases. The source material was peripheral blood. The receptor was isolated from a man older than 75 with acute or convalescent COVID-19. V usage is TRBV3-1 (or the pseudogene TRBV3-2) and J usage is TRBJ2-1, with 14 bases matching TRBD2. As DNA, the CDR3 is TGTGCCAGCAGCCCTCCCGGGACTAGCGGGAGAGGTCGGTGGGACAATGAGCAGTTCTTC. It specifies CASSPPGTSGRGRWDNEQFF.